This entry features one T cell receptor beta chain sequence. Its antigen remains unidentified. These data originate in a study of molecular identifiers for immune sequencing clone quantification. Overall study results and limits: Effector cells kept over 97% of their molecules in clones above 20 RNA copies, while naive cells kept under 1% there. Should identical TCR molecules share a barcode, the sizes of highly expanded clones could be underestimated.

One entry per CDR3 protein results from TCRdb running MiXCR on the PCR reads. The sample has approximately 550,000 distinct CDR3 sequences, approximately 25% seen once; the top ten hold roughly 0.77%. Between about 18,000 and 1,100,000 sorted cells, with 10%, 30% or 50% RNA, yielded naive CD8 libraries. Based on a CD8+CD4-CCR7+CD45RA+ profile, naive CD8 T cells were sorted. The length of the CDR3 is 13 residues. V shed 5 bases and J shed 5 bases, with 12 bases lying between them. Per germline, CDR1 PRHDT and CDR2 FYEKMQ (reference sequence). The sequence was collected from a human donor in good health. Some libraries in this study had Jurkat cell RNA spiked in. Sequenced: naive CD8+ T cells from blood, with Jurkat cell RNA spiked in. Regarding subset: FACS-sorted CD8+CD4-CCR7+CD45RA+ naive T cells. The chain carries TRBV13 and TRBJ2-5; D possibly corresponds to TRBD1 (7 bases). The CDR3 bases are TGTGCCAGCAGCGGGGACAGCGGGGAGACCCAGTACTTC. Protein sequence: CASSGDSGETQYF.